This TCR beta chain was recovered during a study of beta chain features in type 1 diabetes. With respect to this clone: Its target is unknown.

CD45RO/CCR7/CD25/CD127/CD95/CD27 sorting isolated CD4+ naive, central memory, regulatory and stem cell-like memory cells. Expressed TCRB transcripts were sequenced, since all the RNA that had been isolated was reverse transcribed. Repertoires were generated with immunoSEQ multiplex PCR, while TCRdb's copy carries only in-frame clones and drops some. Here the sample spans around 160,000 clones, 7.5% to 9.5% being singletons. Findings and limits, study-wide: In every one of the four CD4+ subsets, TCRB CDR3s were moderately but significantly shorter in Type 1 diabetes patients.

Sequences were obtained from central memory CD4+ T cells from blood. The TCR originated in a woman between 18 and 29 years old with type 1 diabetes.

CDR3 in DNA: TGTGCCAGCGTTGGGGAAGGGGTGAAATATGGCTACACCTTC. It codes for CASVGEGVKYGYTF. The J gene is TRBJ1-2, the V gene TRBV6-6; possibly TRBD1 for D (5 bases). V was cut by 8 bases and J by 5 bases, with 18 bases left in between. Looked up from germline, CDR1 is MNHNY and CDR2 is SVGAGI (reference sequence). This CDR3 contains 14 residues.